The clone carrying this T cell receptor beta chain showed up just a few times. This sample stems from a study of control samples from healthy donors and cancer patients. The data were produced by immunoSEQ multiplex PCR, yet TCRdb's version contains in-frame clones alone and is incomplete. The sample holds approximately 98,000 clones, approximately 82% seen once. The sequence came from a man aged 18 to 29 in good health. Sequencing used blood.

CDR3 nucleotide sequence: TGTGCCAGCAGCGGAACAGGTTTTGAGGGCCGAGGTGGCTACACCTTC. Protein: CASSGTGFEGRGGYTF. The chain employs TRBV7-9 and TRBJ1-2; tentative D call: TRBD1 (5 bases). V lost 5 bases, J lost 7 bases, and 23 bases lay in between. There are 16 residues in the CDR3. Germline CDR1 SEHNR, CDR2 FQNEAQ (reference sequence).